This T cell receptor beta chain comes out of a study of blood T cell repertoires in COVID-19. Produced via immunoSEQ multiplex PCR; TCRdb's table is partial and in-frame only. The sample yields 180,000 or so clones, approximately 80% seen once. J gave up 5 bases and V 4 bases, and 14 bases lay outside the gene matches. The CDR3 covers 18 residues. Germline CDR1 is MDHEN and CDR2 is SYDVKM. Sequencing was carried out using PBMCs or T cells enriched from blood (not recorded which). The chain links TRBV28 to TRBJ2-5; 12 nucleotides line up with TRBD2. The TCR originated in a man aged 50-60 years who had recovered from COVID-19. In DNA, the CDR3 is TGTGCCAGCAGTTCGACGGCAACGACTAGCGGGAGTCGGGAGACCCAGTACTTC. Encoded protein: CASSSTATTSGSRETQYF.